The 25 T cell receptor beta chains given below trace back to one sample, sequenced in a study of T cells after yellow fever vaccination. TCRdb independently ran MiXCR on the 5' RACE reads; one entry per CDR3 protein. The sample lists a few hundred thousand distinct CDR3 sequences, roughly 5.2% occurring once. Sequenced material: CD4+ T cells sorted from PBMCs, taken on the day of the yellow fever booster vaccination. Source of these receptors: a man aged 18 to 30 who received the YFV17D yellow fever vaccine.

This clonotype was counted between two and nine times. V is TRBV6-1 and J is TRBJ2-2; 8 bases are shared with TRBD1. V lost 5 bases, J lost 6 bases, and 11 bases stayed unmatched. This CDR3 comprises 16 residues. The germline V gene encodes CDR1 MNHNS and CDR2 SASEGT. CDR3 amino acids: CASSTGQGPSSGELFF. The CDR3 DNA reads as TGTGCCAGCAGTACAGGACAGGGCCCCAGCTCCGGGGAGCTGTTTTTT.

DNA for the CDR3: TGCAGTGCTAGAGTAGGGACTAGGACCGGGGAGCTGTTTTTT. Its translation is CSARVGTRTGELFF. The V call is TRBV20-1, the J call TRBJ2-2, with 8 bases that match TRBD2. CDR3 length equals 14 residues. The germline V gene has CDR1 DFQATT and CDR2 SNEGSKA (reference sequence). The V gene end was trimmed by 1 base and the J gene end by 5 bases; junction bases not matched to a gene: 3.

There are many counts of this clonotype. CDR3 region: CASSLIAGINEQYF. The CDR3 DNA sequence: TGTGCCAGCAGTTTGATAGCGGGGATAAACGAGCAGTACTTC. J is TRBJ2-7 and V is TRBV12-3 or TRBV12-4, with 8 bases lining up with TRBD2. V gave up 3 bases and J gave up 5 bases; unmatched junction bases: 6. The CDR3 consists of 14 residues.

This clonotype was observed many times. V usage is TRBV20-1 and J usage is TRBJ1-1; D is uncertain. CDR1 and CDR2 from the germline V gene are DFQATT and SNEGSKA (reference sequence). V dropped 5 bases and J dropped 0 bases, with 7 bases sitting between them. This CDR3 spans 12 amino acids. Here the CDR3 DNA reads TGCAGTGCTCTTTCTATGAACACTGAAGCTTTCTTT. Its protein is CSALSMNTEAFF.

The chain carries TRBV6-5 and TRBJ2-2; D tentatively fits TRBD1 or TRBD2 (6 bases each). The V gene's germline CDR1 is MNHEY and CDR2 SVGAGI. The CDR3 is 17 residues long. Between the trimmed V and J ends, which lost 1 base and 5 bases, there was a span of 17 bases. CDR3 coding DNA: TGTGCCAGCAGTTACTATGGGGGGCCTTCAGGGACCGGGGAGCTGTTTTTT. It is translated as CASSYYGGPSGTGELFF.

This chain links TRBV6-2 or TRBV6-3 with TRBJ2-6; tentatively, D is TRBD1 (6 bases). CDR1 is MNHEY, CDR2 SVGEGT, per germline. Trimming shortened V by 6 bases and J by 0 bases, and 9 bases separated the two germline ends. This CDR3 is 15 amino acids long. The CDR3: CASREQGSGANVLTF. The CDR3 DNA reads as TGTGCCAGCAGAGAACAGGGCTCTGGGGCCAACGTCCTGACTTTC.

This clonotype was recorded many times. The chain carries TRBV7-9 and TRBJ2-1; D unclear. The CDR3 contains 14 residues. The germline V and J ends were trimmed by 4 bases and 2 bases, with 9 bases remaining between them. CDR1 is SEHNR and CDR2 is FQNEAQ in the germline V gene (reference sequence). CDR3 DNA sequence: TGTGCCAGCAGCTCCGCCCAGACCTACAATGAGCAGTTCTTC. Protein: CASSSAQTYNEQFF.

This clonotype was counted at least ten times. The rearrangement links TRBV5-1 to TRBJ2-1; 11 bases map to TRBD2. This CDR3 is 13 amino acids long. Germline V lookup: CDR1 SGHRS, CDR2 YFSETQ. V was pared by 6 bases and J by 9 bases, with 5 bases of the junction left unmatched. CDR3 sequence (DNA): TGCGCCAGCAAACTAGCGGGGGCCGGTGAGCAGTTCTTC. This sequence encodes CASKLAGAGEQFF.

This clonotype was detected a few times. CDR3 nucleotide sequence: TGTGCCAGCAGCCGCCAAGACGTGAACACTGAAGCTTTCTTT. Translation: CASSRQDVNTEAFF. J is TRBJ1-1 and V is TRBV12-3 or TRBV12-4, with D unclear. V was cut by 6 bases and J by 0 bases, with 11 bases left in between. The CDR3 has 14 amino acids.

The chain couples TRBV20-1 to TRBJ2-3; TRBD2 aligns across 7 bases. The germline V gene has CDR1 DFQATT and CDR2 SNEGSKA (reference sequence). V was clipped by 4 bases and J by 2 bases; unmatched bases: 6. This CDR3 has 14 residues. CDR3 nucleotides: TGCAGTGCTACCCGGGGGGTCCTCACAGATACGCAGTATTTT. It is translated as CSATRGVLTDTQYF.

This clonotype has only a few counts. The chain is built from TRBV29-1 and TRBJ1-5; D is unresolved. The CDR3 is 12 residues long. V shed 2 bases and J shed 6 bases, with 8 bases lying between them. CDR1 SQVTM and CDR2 ANQGSEA come from the germline V gene. The CDR3 DNA reads TGCAGCGTTGAAATCCCGGGTCAGCCCCAGCATTTT. The encoded protein is CSVEIPGQPQHF.

This clonotype has ten or more counts. The J gene is TRBJ1-2, the V gene TRBV20-1; the D gene is possibly TRBD1 (5 bases). Germline V gene sequence: CDR1 DFQATT, CDR2 SNEGSKA (reference sequence). Between the trimmed V and J ends, which lost 7 bases and 5 bases, there was a span of 14 bases. The CDR3 totals 12 residues. The CDR3: CSVGTATYGYTF. In DNA, the CDR3 is TGCAGTGTTGGGACGGCTACATATGGCTACACCTTC.

The chain employs TRBV7-2 and TRBJ2-4; D call uncertain. CDR3 length: 13 amino acids. V was clipped by 1 base and J by 8 bases, with 9 bases between them. Germline CDR1 is SGHTA and CDR2 is FQGNSA. The DNA of the CDR3 is TGTGCCAGCAGCTTAGAGGCAGTGGACATTCAGTACTTC. It specifies CASSLEAVDIQYF.

Only a few counts were recorded for this clonotype. The V call is TRBV5-1, the J call TRBJ1-6, with a weak D call TRBD1 (5 bases). The CDR3 length is 15 residues. Trimming cost V 0 bases and J 10 bases, with 14 bases left between them. Per germline, CDR1 SGHRS and CDR2 YFSETQ. The CDR3 bases are TGCGCCAGCAGCTTGGCGGTGGGGAGGGGATCACCCCTCCACTTT. Translated: CASSLAVGRGSPLHF.

This clonotype was counted only a few times. The chain recombines TRBV12-3 or TRBV12-4 with TRBJ2-1; 10 bases fit TRBD2. This CDR3 region has 16 residues. The V gene end was trimmed by 6 bases and the J gene end by 2 bases; junction bases not matched to a gene: 7. CDR3 amino acids: CASSQLAGAPYNEQFF. The DNA for the CDR3 is TGTGCCAGCAGCCAGCTAGCGGGGGCACCCTACAATGAGCAGTTCTTC.

This clonotype was observed at least ten times. The J gene is TRBJ2-5, the V gene TRBV7-2; D possibly corresponds to TRBD2 (5 bases). This CDR3 is built from 14 residues. V was pared by 5 bases and J by 1 base, with 11 bases between. The germline V gene has CDR1 SGHTA and CDR2 FQGNSA. DNA for the CDR3: TGTGCCAGCAGCCCACGACTATCCCAAGAGACCCAGTACTTC. Translating gives CASSPRLSQETQYF.

This clonotype was observed at least ten times. The V and J genes are TRBV25-1 and TRBJ1-1; D call uncertain. The V end lost 4 bases, the J end lost 0 bases, and 6 bases lay between the germline ends. Germline CDR1 is MGHDK and CDR2 is SYGVNS. The CDR3 runs to 13 residues. CDR3 region: CASSVTLNTEAFF. The CDR3, as DNA: TGTGCCAGCAGTGTCACACTGAACACTGAAGCTTTCTTT.

The genes are TRBV4-2 and TRBJ2-2; the match to TRBD2 covers 7 bases. The CDR3 is 16 residues long. V was clipped by 0 bases and J by 4 bases; unmatched bases: 5. Looked up from germline, CDR1 is LGHNA and CDR2 is YNFKEQ. The CDR3 DNA sequence: TGTGCCAGCAGCCAAGAGGGGGGAGGGGCCACCGGGGAGCTGTTTTTT. Translation gives CASSQEGGGATGELFF.

Concerning this clonotype itself: A much larger clone lies one base from this, so it may be a read error. The V and J genes are TRBV12-3 or TRBV12-4 and TRBJ1-2; D gene ambiguous. V was clipped by 10 bases and J by 3 bases, with 15 bases between them. The CDR3 runs 13 residues. CDR3 sequence: CATHHDGHYGYTF. CDR3 sequence (DNA): TGTGCCACCCATCACGACGGCCACTATGGCTACACCTTC.

This clonotype was seen at least ten times. The chain recombines TRBV4-2 with TRBJ2-5, with 12 positions matching TRBD2. Germline V gene lookup returns CDR1 LGHNA and CDR2 YNFKEQ. The CDR3 extends over 15 amino acids. V trimming: 4 bases; J trimming: 5 bases; junction bases outside the gene matches: 5. The DNA for the CDR3 is TGTGCCAGCAGCCCCCTAGCGGGGGGGCCGGAGACCCAGTACTTC. Its translation: CASSPLAGGPETQYF.

This clonotype was seen at least ten times. CDR3 amino acids: CSAVDRGNYEQYF. The CDR3, as DNA: TGCAGCGCCGTAGACAGGGGGAACTACGAGCAGTACTTC. The V call is TRBV29-1, the J call TRBJ2-7; 9 positions agree with TRBD1. The CDR3 is made up of 13 amino acids. CDR1 SQVTM and CDR2 ANQGSEA come from the germline V gene. After removal of 7 bases from V and 3 bases from J, the junction contained 7 bases not matched to a gene.

The rearrangement joins TRBV7-2 to TRBJ1-2, with D unclear. CDR1 and CDR2 from the germline V gene are SGHTA and FQGNSA. The V end lost 1 base, the J end lost 8 bases, and 8 bases lay between the germline ends. This CDR3 has 12 residues. Written as DNA, the CDR3 is TGTGCCAGCAGCTTAGTTGGGCGAGGCTACACCTTC. Protein sequence: CASSLVGRGYTF.

This clonotype appeared a few times. The V and J genes are TRBV30 and TRBJ1-3; perhaps TRBD1 as D (6 bases). V dropped 3 bases and J dropped 0 bases, with 12 bases sitting between them. The CDR3 has 15 residues. From germline, CDR1 is GTSNPN and CDR2 SVGIG (reference sequence). The CDR3 protein is CAWRYRGTSGNTIYF. In nucleotides, the CDR3 is TGTGCCTGGAGGTATAGGGGGACCTCTGGAAACACCATATATTTT.

V gene TRBV24-1 combines with J gene TRBJ2-5; D perhaps matches TRBD2 (7 bases). CDR1 KGHDR and CDR2 SFDVKD come from the germline V gene. The V end lost 4 bases, the J end lost 3 bases, and 14 bases lay between the germline ends. This CDR3 spans 15 amino acids. As DNA, the CDR3 is TGTGCCACCAGTGAAGGCCGGGGGGCGAAAGAGACCCAGTACTTC. Translation gives CATSEGRGAKETQYF.

This clonotype was counted a few times. This chain connects TRBV3-1 to TRBJ1-5; 7 bases are shared with TRBD1. The germline CDR1 and CDR2 sequences are LGHDT and YNNKEL (reference sequence). Trimming cost V 3 bases and J 6 bases; bases outside gene matches: 2. The CDR3 contains 13 residues. This chain's CDR3 is CASSQPGGQPQHF. CDR3 sequence (DNA): TGTGCCAGCAGCCAGCCAGGGGGTCAGCCCCAGCATTTT.